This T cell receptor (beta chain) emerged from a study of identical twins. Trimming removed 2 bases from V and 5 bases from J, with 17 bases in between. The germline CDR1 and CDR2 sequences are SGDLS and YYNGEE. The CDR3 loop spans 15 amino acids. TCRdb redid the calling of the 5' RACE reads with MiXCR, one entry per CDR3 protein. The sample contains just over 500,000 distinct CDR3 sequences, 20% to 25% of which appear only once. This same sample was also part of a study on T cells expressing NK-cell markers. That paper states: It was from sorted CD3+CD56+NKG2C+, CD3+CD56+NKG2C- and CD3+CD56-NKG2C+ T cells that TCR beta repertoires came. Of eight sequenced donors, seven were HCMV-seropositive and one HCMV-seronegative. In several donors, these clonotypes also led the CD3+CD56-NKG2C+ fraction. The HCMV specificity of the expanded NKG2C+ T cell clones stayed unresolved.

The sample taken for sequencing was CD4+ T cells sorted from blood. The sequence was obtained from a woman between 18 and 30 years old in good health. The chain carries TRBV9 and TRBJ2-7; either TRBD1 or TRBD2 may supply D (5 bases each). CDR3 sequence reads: CASSVRADTPNEQYF. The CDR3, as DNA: TGTGCCAGCAGCGTCCGAGCGGACACTCCCAACGAGCAGTACTTC.